The text below deals with one TCR beta chain. Its antigen remains unknown. This sample stems from a study of cytomegalovirus exposure and HLA in healthy donors. Regarding the study as a whole: Equally common other TCR beta chains were less clonally expanded than HLA-associated ones, a later analysis found. The authors listed some 150 TCR beta chains as cytomegalovirus-associated. Later analysis identified 16,000 or so TCR beta sequences associated with HLA alleles, using a false discovery rate threshold of 0.05.

The PCR used 60 Vbeta and 13 Jbeta primers. Data came from immunoSEQ multiplex PCR; TCRdb stores just in-frame clones and leaves some out. The sample lists hundreds of thousands of clones, about 85% seen once, with 0.24% in the top ten. V shed 4 bases and J 2 bases; nucleotides not matched to a gene: 6. The CDR3 is made up of 16 amino acids. Germline CDR1 is LNHDA and CDR2 is SQIVND (reference sequence). The V gene is TRBV19, the J gene TRBJ1-5, with 9 bases aligning to TRBD1. Sequenced: PBMCs. This TCR came from a girl aged 2 to 9 in good health and CMV-seronegative. In DNA, the CDR3 is TGTGCCAGTAGTAAACAGGGGGCGCGGGGCAATCAGCCCCAGCATTTT. Its protein is CASSKQGARGNQPQHF.